Below, 21 T cell receptor beta chains from the same sample are listed, as sequenced in a study of T cell responses to AZD1222 COVID-19 vaccine. Sequencing was performed with immunoSEQ multiplex PCR; in TCRdb, only in-frame clones are kept and a portion is missing. The table shows about 120,000 clones, with roughly nine tenths occurring only once. The sample here was peripheral blood, taken on day 0 of AZD1222 vaccination. These receptors were collected from an adult in good health.

This clone was seen a few times. This chain connects TRBV7-9 to TRBJ2-7; D is possibly TRBD1 (6 bases). The V end lost 2 bases, the J end lost 5 bases, and 16 bases lay between the germline ends. This CDR3 is built from 15 residues. Germline V gene sequence: CDR1 SEHNR, CDR2 FQNEAQ (reference sequence). The CDR3 spells CASSLFRGDIDEQYF. In nucleotides, the CDR3 is TGTGCCAGCAGCTTATTCAGGGGAGATATCGACGAGCAGTACTTC. The complete variable domain, with remaining parts taken from reference TRBV7-9 and TRBJ2-7, reads DTGVSQNPRHKITKRGQNVTFRCDPISEHNRLYWYRQTLGQGPEFLTYFQNEAQLEKSRLLSDRFSAERPKGSFSTLEIQRTEQGDSAMYLCASSLFRGDIDEQYFGPGTRLTVT.

The chain links TRBV5-1 to TRBJ2-7; D may be TRBD1 (5 bases). The CDR3 spans 16 residues. V was clipped by 0 bases and J by 0 bases, with 13 bases between them. CDR1 and CDR2 from the germline V gene are SGHRS and YFSETQ. The CDR3 loop is CASSLEGAVSSYEQYF. The CDR3 DNA follows: TGCGCCAGCAGCTTGGAAGGGGCCGTGAGCTCCTACGAGCAGTACTTC.

V usage is TRBV11-2 and J usage is TRBJ2-3; no firm D call. Germline V gives CDR1 SGHAT, CDR2 FQNNGV. The CDR3 totals 16 residues. V was clipped by 5 bases and J by 1 base, with 16 bases between them. The CDR3 nucleotides read TGTGCCAGCAGCCGTAAGGGCAGGCAGGGCACAGATACGCAGTATTTT. Amino acid sequence: CASSRKGRQGTDTQYF.

This sequence joins TRBV2 and TRBJ1-5; 8 positions agree with TRBD1. The germline CDR1 and CDR2 sequences are SNHLY and FYNNEI. The CDR3 length is 15 residues. J was trimmed by 3 bases and V by 6 bases; bases with no gene match: 7. CDR3 loop: CASRRTGLDNQPQHF. The CDR3 coding sequence is TGTGCCAGCAGAAGGACAGGGCTAGACAATCAGCCCCAGCATTTT.

The chain uses TRBV9 and TRBJ1-2; the D gene is possibly TRBD1 (5 bases). Germline V CDR1 and CDR2: SGDLS, YYNGEE. The CDR3 length is 11 residues. Trimming left V 5 bases short and J 8 bases short, with 10 bases between. The CDR3 sequence is CASSQGEGYTF. The CDR3 nucleotides read TGTGCCAGCAGTCAGGGTGAGGGCTACACCTTC.

The chain joins TRBV13 to TRBJ2-4, with D unclear. Germline V gene data show CDR1 as PRHDT and CDR2 as FYEKMQ (reference sequence). The V end was cut by 0 bases, the J end by 0 bases, with 9 bases between. There are 16 residues in the CDR3. CDR3 protein: CASSLGWAVAKNIQYF. DNA for the CDR3: TGTGCCAGCAGCTTAGGATGGGCTGTAGCCAAAAACATTCAGTACTTC.

The rearrangement joins TRBV6-6 to TRBJ1-2; D is undetermined. Germline V lookup: CDR1 MNHNY, CDR2 SVGAGI (reference sequence). The CDR3 consists of 15 residues. V lost 5 bases, J lost 6 bases, and 19 bases lay in between. The CDR3 is CASSRSDRVTDGYTF. CDR3 sequence (DNA): TGTGCCAGCAGTCGATCGGACCGGGTAACGGATGGCTACACCTTC.

This chain joins TRBV2 and TRBJ1-4; a weak D match, TRBD1 (5 bases). Germline V gene sequence: CDR1 SNHLY, CDR2 FYNNEI. Trimming removed 10 bases from V and 5 bases from J, with 23 bases in between. This CDR3 has 16 residues. The CDR3 loop reads CAITQTDTGGNEKLFF. The CDR3 DNA reads TGTGCCATCACCCAGACAGATACGGGAGGAAATGAAAAACTGTTTTTT.

The chain couples TRBV30 to TRBJ2-7, with D tentatively TRBD2 (6 bases). Germline V gene sequence: CDR1 GTSNPN, CDR2 SVGIG (reference sequence). CDR3 size: 15 residues. Deletions cut 2 bases from V and 1 base from J, with 15 bases between. CDR3 residues: CAWSRGGAISYEQYF. The CDR3 coding sequence is TGTGCCTGGAGTCGCGGAGGGGCAATTTCCTACGAGCAGTACTTC.

The V and J genes are TRBV7-2 and TRBJ2-2; possible D gene TRBD2, 5 bases. Germline V gene lookup returns CDR1 SGHTA and CDR2 FQGNSA. This CDR3 has 14 amino acids. The ends were cut back, 1 base at V and 5 bases at J, with 8 bases in the middle. The DNA for the CDR3 is TGTGCCAGCAGCTTAGGAGGGAGTACCGGGGAGCTGTTTTTT. Protein sequence: CASSLGGSTGELFF.

This chain links TRBV19 with TRBJ1-2; D not certain. Germline V lookup: CDR1 LNHDA, CDR2 SQIVND (reference sequence). The V gene lost 7 bases and the J gene lost 0 bases, with 18 bases spanning the gap. CDR3 length equals 16 residues. The CDR3 DNA reads as TGTGCCAGTAAACGGGGTCTAGACTTATCTAACTATGGCTACACCTTC. As protein: CASKRGLDLSNYGYTF.

This rearrangement joins TRBV27 to TRBJ2-7; D is possibly TRBD1 or TRBD2 (7 bases each). The CDR3 consists of 15 residues. Germline V gives CDR1 MNHEY, CDR2 SMNVEV (reference sequence). The V and J ends lost 4 bases and 3 bases respectively, with 16 bases between them. The CDR3: CASSWRPGGDYEQYF. In DNA form, the CDR3 reads TGTGCCAGCAGTTGGAGGCCAGGGGGGGACTACGAGCAGTACTTC.

The chain is built from TRBV6-5 and TRBJ2-5, with 7 nucleotides matching TRBD1. This CDR3 has 14 amino acids. The germline V gene has CDR1 MNHEY and CDR2 SVGAGI. The J segment lost 1 base and the V segment lost 2 bases, leaving 1 base of the junction unmatched. CDR3 sequence reads: CASSYRDSQETQYF. The CDR3 region has the DNA TGTGCCAGCAGTTACAGGGACAGCCAAGAGACCCAGTACTTC.

The gene calls are TRBV6-5 and TRBJ2-7; D call uncertain. The germline V and J ends were trimmed by 9 bases and 3 bases, with 12 bases remaining between them. In germline, CDR1 is MNHEY, CDR2 SVGAGI. The CDR3 contains 12 residues. The CDR3 DNA sequence: TGTGCCAGTCTACCCGACGGCTACGAGCAGTACTTC. Encoded protein: CASLPDGYEQYF.

The gene calls are TRBV28 and TRBJ1-1; 10 bases are a match to TRBD1. The CDR3 is 15 residues long. Looked up from germline, CDR1 is MDHEN and CDR2 is SYDVKM. V was pared by 6 bases and J by 4 bases, with 8 bases of the junction left unmatched. The CDR3 reads CASREAGTGATEAFF. In DNA form, the CDR3 reads TGTGCCAGCAGAGAGGCCGGGACAGGGGCCACTGAAGCTTTCTTT.

The V call is TRBV5-1, the J call TRBJ2-5; D is perhaps TRBD2 (6 bases). CDR1 and CDR2 (germline): SGHRS, YFSETQ. The length of the CDR3 is 14 residues. V was clipped by 4 bases and J by 2 bases, with 12 bases between them. The chain's CDR3 is CASSPAGGQETQYF. The CDR3 DNA reads TGCGCCAGCAGCCCCGCCGGAGGGCAAGAGACCCAGTACTTC.

The chain employs TRBV19 and TRBJ1-5; 7 bases map to TRBD1. Losses at the gene ends were 3 bases for V and 4 bases for J; bases not matched to a gene: 9. This CDR3 has 16 residues. The V gene's germline CDR1 is LNHDA and CDR2 SQIVND (reference sequence). CDR3 protein: CASSMQGGSGNQPQHF. The CDR3 DNA reads TGTGCCAGTAGTATGCAAGGGGGCTCAGGGAATCAGCCCCAGCATTTT.

The V gene is TRBV28, the J gene TRBJ2-1; D gene ambiguous. CDR3 length equals 17 residues. Germline CDR1 and CDR2: MDHEN and SYDVKM. V lost 6 bases to trimming and J lost 4 bases, with 22 bases between them. The CDR3 nucleotides are TGTGCCAGCAGCAGAATAATGGATCCCGGAAGATACAATGAGCAGTTCTTC. Its protein is CASSRIMDPGRYNEQFF.

The rearrangement joins TRBV3-1 (or the pseudogene TRBV3-2) to TRBJ2-6; perhaps TRBD2 as D (5 bases). The CDR3 runs to 15 residues. Trimming stripped 1 base from V and 1 base from J, with 5 bases between. From germline, CDR1 is LGHDT and CDR2 YNNKEL (reference sequence). CDR3 nucleotides: TGTGCCAGCAGCCAAGGAGGGTCTGGGGCCAACGTCCTGACTTTC. Translation gives CASSQGGSGANVLTF.

The chain joins TRBV27 to TRBJ1-2, with no clear D. This CDR3 has 15 amino acids. Trimming cost V 3 bases and J 0 bases, with 11 bases left between them. CDR1 is MNHEY, CDR2 SMNVEV, per germline (reference sequence). The CDR3 DNA follows: TGTGCCAGCAGTTTTTTTGGCCGTACTAACTATGGCTACACCTTC. Translating it yields CASSFFGRTNYGYTF.

The chain uses TRBV24-1 and TRBJ1-1, with D perhaps matching TRBD1 (5 bases). V was cut by 5 bases and J by 10 bases, with 10 bases left in between. This CDR3 region has 11 residues. The germline gives CDR1 KGHDR, CDR2 SFDVKD. The CDR3 DNA sequence: TGTGCCACCAGTGGGGGCCGAGGAGCTTTCTTT. It yields the protein CATSGGRGAFF.